This TCR beta chain was retrieved from a study of blood T cell repertoires in COVID-19. How the authors handled the data: How many nucleated cells were present was estimated from reference gene primer amplification. Sequencing used immunoSEQ multiplex PCR; TCRdb keeps in-frame clones, though not all of them. For V, J and clone size, that table is used; D and trimming come from the DNA. The data show just under 300,000 clones, around 86% seen once. This clonotype was obtained from a man between 65 and 85 years old with acute or convalescent COVID-19. Source material: peripheral blood.

CDR3 protein: CASSLGGVSYGYTF. The CDR3 DNA sequence: TGTGCCAGCAGCCTAGGCGGGGTGAGCTATGGCTACACCTTC. V and J are TRBV7-2 and TRBJ1-2; D is unresolved. CDR1 is SGHTA, CDR2 FQGNSA, per germline. V shed 5 bases and J shed 4 bases, with 14 bases lying between them. This CDR3 has 14 amino acids.